A selection of T cell receptor beta chains follows, all from one sample in a study of cytomegalovirus exposure and HLA in healthy donors. Produced via immunoSEQ multiplex PCR; TCRdb's table is partial and in-frame only. The sample has under 200,000 clones; around 79% are singletons. The sample taken for sequencing was PBMCs. All receptors come from a female donor in good health and CMV-seronegative. Each CDR3 is given with its conserved first and last residue. The order of the fields is clone size, J gene, D gene, V gene, CDR3 protein, CDR3 DNA. A D gene is named only where the DNA matches it firmly. Rows give clone size only sometimes, using once, few, many, or a class for an expanded clone.

>-|TRBJ2-1|TRBD2|TRBV28
CASYTFQGLRTSGNNEQFF
TGTGCCAGCTATACCTTTCAGGGCTTACGGACTAGCGGGAACAATGAGCAGTTCTTC
>-|TRBJ2-7|-|TRBV5-1
CASSLAGGGRAYEQYF
TGCGCCAGCAGCTTGGCCGGAGGGGGCCGTGCGTACGAGCAGTACTTC
>-|TRBJ2-6|-|TRBV13
CASSLRGGSGANVLTF
TGTGCCAGCAGCCTCAGGGGCGGGTCTGGGGCCAACGTCCTGACTTTC
>once|TRBJ1-1|-|TRBV13
CASSPRTVNTEAFF
TGTGCCAGCAGCCCCCGGACAGTTAACACTGAAGCTTTCTTT
>-|TRBJ2-7|TRBD2|TRBV29-1
CSVVGTTPTYEQYF
TGCAGCGTTGTTGGGACTACACCTACCTACGAGCAGTACTTC
>-|TRBJ1-1|-|TRBV15
CATSRDRGRGEAFF
TGTGCCACCAGCAGAGACAGGGGTAGAGGAGAAGCTTTCTTT
>-|TRBJ2-7|TRBD2|TRBV27
CASGRGGSYEQYF
TGTGCCAGCGGGAGGGGCGGATCCTACGAGCAGTACTTC
>once|TRBJ1-1|-|TRBV4-2
CASSPPRGEKAFF
TGTGCCAGCAGCCCCCCCCGGGGAGAGAAAGCTTTCTTT
>-|TRBJ1-6|-|TRBV19
CATAAGQGYNSPLHF
TGTGCCACCGCGGCTGGGCAGGGTTATAATTCACCCCTCCACTTT
>-|TRBJ1-2|-|TRBV2
CASSPGLTGTRPIPNGYTF
TGTGCCAGCAGCCCCGGGTTAACGGGGACACGTCCAATCCCAAATGGCTACACCTTC
>-|TRBJ2-5|-|TRBV18
CASSPPPRETQYF
TGTGCCAGCTCACCACCCCCGCGGGAGACCCAGTACTTC
>once|TRBJ2-4|-|TRBV10-3
CAIMGTRTVAKNIQYF
TGTGCCATCATGGGGACACGGACCGTAGCCAAAAACATTCAGTACTTC
>-|TRBJ1-3|-|TRBV6-5
CASSYGQFVSGNTIYF
TGTGCCAGCAGTTACGGGCAGTTCGTCTCTGGAAACACCATATATTTT
>-|TRBJ2-7|TRBD2|TRBV7-2
CASSLSGGLDEQYF
TGTGCCAGCAGCTTAAGCGGGGGGTTGGACGAGCAGTACTTC
>few|TRBJ2-5|TRBD2|TRBV11-1
CASSSLQGGIAGAETQYF
TGTGCCAGCAGCTCCTTACAGGGAGGGATAGCGGGAGCAGAGACCCAGTACTTC
>-|TRBJ2-3|-|TRBV28
CASSLGGPPDQVYF
TGTGCCAGCAGTTTGGGGGGGCCCCCGGATCAGGTGTATTTT